This T cell receptor beta chain emerged from a study of blood T cells in healthy people across ages. The CDR3 extends over 14 amino acids. The V gene's germline CDR1 is SGHAT and CDR2 FQNNGV. V gave up 1 base and J gave up 5 bases, with 9 bases separating them. General study findings and limits: Bulk PBMC profiling left naive and antigen-experienced comparisons inconclusive. Strong correlation existed between TCR beta diversity and naive T cell percentage.

Collection of 8.5 to 10 milliliters of peripheral blood was performed for each donor. Together with a sample-barcoded 5' primer, a J-beta primer mix was included in a second PCR lasting about 6 to 11 cycles. A single record per CDR3 protein comes from TCRdb applying MiXCR to the 5' RACE reads. The top ten clones hold around 15% of a sample with approximately 900,000 distinct CDR3 sequences, roughly 52% of them seen once. Notes on this clonotype: Its antigen is not known.

This clonotype originated in a man aged 25 to 45 in good health. Sequencing used blood. J is TRBJ2-1 and V is TRBV11-2; weak D call: TRBD2 (6 bases). The chain's CDR3 is CASSLAGVNNEQFF. The CDR3 nucleotides are TGTGCCAGCAGCTTAGCGGGGGTAAACAATGAGCAGTTCTTC.